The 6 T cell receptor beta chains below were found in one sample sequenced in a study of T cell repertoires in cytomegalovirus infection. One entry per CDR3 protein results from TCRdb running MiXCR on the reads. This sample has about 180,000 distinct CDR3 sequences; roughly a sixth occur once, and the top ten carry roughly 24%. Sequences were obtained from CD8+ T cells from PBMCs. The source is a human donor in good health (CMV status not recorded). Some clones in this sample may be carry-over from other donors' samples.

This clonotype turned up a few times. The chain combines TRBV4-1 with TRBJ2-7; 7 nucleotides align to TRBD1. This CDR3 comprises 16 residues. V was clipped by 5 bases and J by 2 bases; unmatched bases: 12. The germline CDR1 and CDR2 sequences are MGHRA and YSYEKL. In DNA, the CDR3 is TGCGCCAGCAGCGAAAGATACGAAGGACAGGCCTACGAGCAGTACTTC. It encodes CASSERYEGQAYEQYF.

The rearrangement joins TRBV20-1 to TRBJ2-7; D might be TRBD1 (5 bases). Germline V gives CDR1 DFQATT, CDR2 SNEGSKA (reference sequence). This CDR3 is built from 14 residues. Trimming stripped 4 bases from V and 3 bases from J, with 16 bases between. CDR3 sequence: CSAILAGPYYEQYF. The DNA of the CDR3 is TGCAGTGCTATTTTAGCAGGGCCCTACTACGAGCAGTACTTC.

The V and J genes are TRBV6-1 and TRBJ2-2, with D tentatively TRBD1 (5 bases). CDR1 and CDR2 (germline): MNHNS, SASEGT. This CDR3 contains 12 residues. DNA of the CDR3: TGTGTCACCCTAGGGGCGGTCGGGGAGCTGTTTTTT. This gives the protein CVTLGAVGELFF.

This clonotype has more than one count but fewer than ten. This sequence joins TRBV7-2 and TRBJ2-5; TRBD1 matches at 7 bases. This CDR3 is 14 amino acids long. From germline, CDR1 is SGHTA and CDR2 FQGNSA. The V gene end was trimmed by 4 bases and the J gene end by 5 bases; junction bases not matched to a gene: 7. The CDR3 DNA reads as TGTGCCAGCAGCTCCTCCGGGACAGCGGAGACCCAGTACTTC. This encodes CASSSSGTAETQYF.

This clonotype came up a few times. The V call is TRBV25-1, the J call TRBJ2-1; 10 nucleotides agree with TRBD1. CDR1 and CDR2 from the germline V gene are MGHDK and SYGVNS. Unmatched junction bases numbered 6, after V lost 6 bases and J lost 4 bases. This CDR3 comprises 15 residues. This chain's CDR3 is CASSLGTGVYNEQFF. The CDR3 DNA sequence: TGTGCCAGCAGCCTAGGGACAGGGGTATACAATGAGCAGTTCTTC.

The CDR3 DNA follows: TGTGCCACCCGCAGGGTAATAGTTCCCTATGGCTACACCTTC. The encoded protein is CATRRVIVPYGYTF. The chain joins TRBV12-3 or TRBV12-4 to TRBJ1-2, with D perhaps matching TRBD1 (5 bases). This CDR3 has 14 residues. Trimming removed 10 bases at V and 4 bases at J, with 19 bases between.